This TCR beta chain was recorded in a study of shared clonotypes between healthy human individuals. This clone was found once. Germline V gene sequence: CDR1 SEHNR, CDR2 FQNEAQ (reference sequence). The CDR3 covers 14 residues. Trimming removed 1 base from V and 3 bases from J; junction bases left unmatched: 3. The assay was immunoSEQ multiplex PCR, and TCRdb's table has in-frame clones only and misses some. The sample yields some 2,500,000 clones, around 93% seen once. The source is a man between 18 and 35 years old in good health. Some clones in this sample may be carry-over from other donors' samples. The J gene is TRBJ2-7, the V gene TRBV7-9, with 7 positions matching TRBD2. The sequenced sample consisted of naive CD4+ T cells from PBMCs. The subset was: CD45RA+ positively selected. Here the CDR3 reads CASSLGAGDYEQYF. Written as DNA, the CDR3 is TGTGCCAGCAGCTTAGGGGCGGGGGACTACGAGCAGTACTTC.